The clone carrying this TCR beta chain has a handful of counts. Its antigen remains unidentified. The data were obtained in a study of identical twins. The study, taken as a whole, reports: Compared with models, monozygotic twins showed more out-of-frame TCR alpha sharing. An excess of low generation probability was shown by twin-shared out-of-frame alpha sequences.

The V segment lost 3 bases and the J segment 3 bases; nucleotides outside the gene matches: 4. CDR3 size: 15 residues. The V gene's germline CDR1 is DFQATT and CDR2 SNEGSKA (reference sequence). TCRdb re-called the 5' RACE reads through MiXCR, storing one row per CDR3 protein. The top ten hold roughly 13% of the sample, which has approximately 700,000 distinct CDR3 sequences, over 15% seen once. The data were also submitted as part of a second study, on T cells expressing NK-cell markers. Turning to that study: Sorted CD3+CD56+NKG2C+, CD3+CD56+NKG2C- and CD3+CD56-NKG2C+ T cells supplied TCR beta repertoires. Sequencing covered eight donors, seven HCMV-seropositive and one seronegative.

This receptor was identified in a young woman in good health. The gene calls are TRBV20-1 and TRBJ2-1; TRBD2 agrees at 11 bases. Sequenced sample: PBMCs. The CDR3 reads CSARQTSGSYNEQFF. DNA of the CDR3: TGCAGTGCTAGGCAAACTAGCGGGAGCTACAATGAGCAGTTCTTC.